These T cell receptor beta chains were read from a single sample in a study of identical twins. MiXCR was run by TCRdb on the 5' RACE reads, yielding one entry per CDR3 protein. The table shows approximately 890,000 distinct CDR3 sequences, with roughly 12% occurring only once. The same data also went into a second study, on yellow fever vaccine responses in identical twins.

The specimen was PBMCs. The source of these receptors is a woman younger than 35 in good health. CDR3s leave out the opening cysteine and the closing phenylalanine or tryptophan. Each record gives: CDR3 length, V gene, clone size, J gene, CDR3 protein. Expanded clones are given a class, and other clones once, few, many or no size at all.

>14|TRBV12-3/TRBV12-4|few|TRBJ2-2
ASSFVYTANTGELF
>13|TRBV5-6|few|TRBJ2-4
ASRRDRLAKNIQY
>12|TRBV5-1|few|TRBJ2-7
ASIGDRPPYEQY
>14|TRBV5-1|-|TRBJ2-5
ASSTHQGGVGETQY
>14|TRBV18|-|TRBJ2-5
ASSPPPGLVEETQY
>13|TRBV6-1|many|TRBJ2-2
ASGIGTSVGGELF
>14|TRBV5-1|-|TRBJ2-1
ASSLDLVSTYNEQF
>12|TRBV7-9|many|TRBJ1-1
ASSFGQGDTEAF
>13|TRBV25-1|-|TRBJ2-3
ASRDSGSDTDTQY
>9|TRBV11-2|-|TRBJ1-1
ASSPSRAAF
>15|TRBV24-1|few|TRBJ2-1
ATSERTGTRVRNEQF
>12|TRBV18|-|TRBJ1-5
ASSPISEDQPQH
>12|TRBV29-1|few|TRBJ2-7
SVAASMANYEQY
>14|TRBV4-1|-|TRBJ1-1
ASSQEPGSRNTEAF
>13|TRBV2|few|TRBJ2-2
ASGERGAITGELF
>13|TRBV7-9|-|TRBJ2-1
ASSPEDRGHNEQF
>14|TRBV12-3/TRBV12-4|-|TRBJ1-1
ASSPSGRGGYTEAF
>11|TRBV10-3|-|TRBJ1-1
AISGQPDAEAF
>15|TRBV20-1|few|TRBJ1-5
SAPPGATAASNQPQH
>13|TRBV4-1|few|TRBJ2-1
ASSQDRDRNTQQF
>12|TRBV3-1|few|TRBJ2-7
ASSPGQNIGEQY
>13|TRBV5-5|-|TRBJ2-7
ASSISGTGVGEQY
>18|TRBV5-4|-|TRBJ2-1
ASSLSSGLAGGPRTNEQF
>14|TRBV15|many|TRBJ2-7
ATSSKLGTTKIEQY
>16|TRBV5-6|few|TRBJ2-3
ASSRGGIEGGLADTQY
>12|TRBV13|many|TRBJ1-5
ASSKGQAYQPQH
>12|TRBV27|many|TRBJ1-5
ASSLQGLNQPQH
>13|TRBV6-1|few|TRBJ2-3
ASSEKGALADTQY
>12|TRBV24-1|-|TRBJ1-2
ATSDSYGPWGYT